This T cell receptor beta chain originates from a study of post-analysis software for immune sequencing data. Study-level information: Recorded subtypes: relapsing-remitting, secondary progressive, progressive-relapsing; some patients unannotated.

The study's findings and limits: Normalized Chao1 diversity in multiple sclerosis patients fell significantly below that of controls.

Carried by the TCR beta cDNA libraries were unique molecular identifiers. About half a million cDNA molecules were recovered from an input of roughly 0.85 to 10 million T cells. TCRdb itself ran the PCR reads through MiXCR, one entry per CDR3 protein. The table lists roughly 800,000 distinct CDR3 sequences, 53% of them singletons. As to this clonotype: Its cognate antigen is unknown.

Sequencing used blood. The sequence came from a girl aged 10 to 17 with multiple sclerosis.

CDR3 coding DNA: TGTGCCAGCAGTTACTTCGTGGGAGTCATGAACACTGAAGCTTTCTTT. Its protein is CASSYFVGVMNTEAFF. The V call is TRBV6-5, the J call TRBJ1-1; no reliable D call. The CDR3 length is 16 residues. V was pared by 1 base and J by 0 bases, with 12 bases between. Germline lookup yields CDR1 MNHEY and CDR2 SVGAGI.